This note documents a single TCR beta chain sequence. This entry comes from a study of Ad26.COV2.S vaccination and SARS-CoV-2 variants. Per the germline V gene, CDR1 is LGHNA and CDR2 is YSLEER. This CDR3 is 19 amino acids long. V lost 0 bases to trimming and J lost 0 bases, with 17 bases between them. Treatment here: around 19 received Ad26.COV2.S at low or high dose, single or two shots; several received placebo; per-sample allocation not given. It was on day 63 after the first vaccine or placebo injection that samples were taken. TCRdb's copy holds only in-frame clones and misses some; the assay was immunoSEQ multiplex PCR. The profile shows 250,000 to 300,000 clones, over 75% of them singletons.

The chain carries TRBV4-3 and TRBJ1-4; D not resolved. The sequence derives from a person between 18 and 65 years old who received the Ad26.COV2.S COVID-19 vaccine or a placebo. Sequencing used peripheral blood, obtained in a trial of Ad26.COV2.S vaccine versus placebo. This CDR3 reads CASSQDPGLNPATNEKLFF. The CDR3 DNA follows: TGCGCCAGCAGCCAAGATCCTGGACTTAATCCTGCAACTAATGAAAAACTGTTTTTT.